The 19 T cell receptor beta chains below were found in one sample sequenced in a study of OX40 agonist ivuxolimab in advanced cancers. Assay used: immunoSEQ multiplex PCR; TCRdb lists only in-frame clones, some missing. The data hold around 80,000 clones, with roughly 84% observed a single time. The material was CD4+ or CD8+ T cells sorted from blood, obtained in a trial of the OX40 agonist ivuxolimab. The receptor set was obtained from an adult with an advanced solid tumor such as melanoma, head and neck, liver or kidney cancer.

This clone was picked up a small number of times. V and J are TRBV9 and TRBJ1-5; D remains unclear. With 4 bases removed from V and 10 bases from J, the gap between germline ends came to 15 bases. Germline V gives CDR1 SGDLS, CDR2 YYNGEE. The CDR3 sequence is 13 residues long. CDR3 nucleotides: TGTGCCAGCAGCCTTGGTACTCAGCCCCCCCAGCATTTT. This encodes CASSLGTQPPQHF.

This clone came up once. This chain joins TRBV7-2 and TRBJ1-1; TRBD1 aligns across 9 bases. The J segment lost 1 base and the V segment lost 3 bases, leaving 3 bases of the junction unmatched. Germline V gene data show CDR1 as SGHTA and CDR2 as FQGNSA. CDR3 length equals 15 residues. CDR3 region: CASSFGQGRNTEAFF. As DNA, the CDR3 is TGTGCCAGCAGCTTCGGACAGGGGAGGAACACTGAAGCTTTCTTT.

The V call is TRBV7-2, the J call TRBJ1-1; 11 bases are shared with TRBD1. CDR1 SGHTA and CDR2 FQGNSA come from the germline V gene. After removal of 3 bases from V and 4 bases from J, the junction contained 4 bases not matched to a gene. This CDR3 has 15 amino acids. CDR3 DNA sequence: TGTGCCAGCAGCTTCCCCGGGACAGGGGGCACTGAAGCTTTCTTT. Translation: CASSFPGTGGTEAFF.

V is TRBV7-9 and J is TRBJ2-1; 8 bases match TRBD1. Germline trimming cut 5 bases from V and 7 bases from J; bases unmatched to any gene: 7. The germline CDR1 and CDR2 sequences are SEHNR and FQNEAQ (reference sequence). CDR3 length: 14 amino acids. CDR3 protein: CASSTWTGSNEQFF. The DNA for the CDR3 is TGTGCCAGCAGCACATGGACAGGGTCGAATGAGCAGTTCTTC.

This clone was seen a single time. The rearrangement joins TRBV2 to TRBJ2-3, with TRBD2 identical over 10 bases. The V gene end was trimmed by 6 bases and the J gene end by 3 bases; junction bases not matched to a gene: 6. The CDR3 runs 15 residues. The germline CDR1 and CDR2 sequences are SNHLY and FYNNEI. The DNA of the CDR3 is TGTGCCAGCAGGGCTAGCGGGGGCCGAACAGATACGCAGTATTTT. It specifies CASRASGGRTDTQYF.

The rearrangement joins TRBV11-2 to TRBJ2-3, with D unresolved. CDR3 size: 15 residues. Germline CDR1 is SGHAT and CDR2 is FQNNGV. Between the trimmed V and J ends, which lost 6 bases and 1 base, there was a span of 14 bases. The CDR3 DNA follows: TGTGCCAGCAGTCGGCGGCGACTCGGCACAGATACGCAGTATTTT. Its translation is CASSRRRLGTDTQYF.

This chain links TRBV6-1 with TRBJ1-5; D gene uncertain. With 5 bases removed from V and 9 bases from J, the gap between germline ends came to 8 bases. Germline V CDR1 and CDR2: MNHNS, SASEGT. The CDR3 contains 11 residues. The CDR3 nucleotides are TGTGCCAGCAGTTACCCAGGGCCCCAGCATTTT. It codes for CASSYPGPQHF.

The chain carries TRBV6-5 and TRBJ1-1; a possible D gene is TRBD1 (5 bases). The CDR3 runs 14 residues. Deletions cut 1 base from V and 4 bases from J, with 10 bases between. Per the germline V gene, CDR1 is MNHEY and CDR2 is SVGAGI. The CDR3, as DNA: TGTGCCAGCAGTTACTGGGGGGGTAGCACTGAAGCTTTCTTT. It yields the protein CASSYWGGSTEAFF.

The CDR3 is CASSRAGVSATYEQYF. The CDR3 region has the DNA TGCGCCAGCAGTAGAGCGGGAGTCTCCGCGACCTACGAGCAGTACTTC. The gene calls are TRBV5-1 and TRBJ2-7, with 8 bases identical to TRBD2. The germline V gene has CDR1 SGHRS and CDR2 YFSETQ. The CDR3 loop spans 16 amino acids. J gave up 2 bases and V 5 bases, and 12 bases lay outside the gene matches.

This clone has only one observation. This chain links TRBV5-1 with TRBJ2-3, with 14 bases aligning to TRBD2. The V gene end was trimmed by 4 bases and the J gene end by 4 bases; junction bases not matched to a gene: 2. CDR3 length: 15 amino acids. Germline-derived CDR1 and CDR2 are SGHRS and YFSETQ. CDR3 DNA: TGCGCCAGCAGCGTGGGACTAGCGGGAGCAGATACGCAGTATTTT. Protein: CASSVGLAGADTQYF.

This clone was detected once. This chain joins TRBV28 and TRBJ2-5; D remains ambiguous. Trimming left V 7 bases short and J 2 bases short, with 8 bases between. CDR1 is MDHEN, CDR2 SYDVKM, per germline. The CDR3 covers 12 residues. The CDR3 bases are TGTGCCAGCAAACGACCGCAAGAGACCCAGTACTTC. Its translation: CASKRPQETQYF.

This rearrangement joins TRBV28 to TRBJ1-2; unclear D gene. The CDR3 loop spans 17 amino acids. The V gene lost 4 bases and the J gene lost 0 bases, with 18 bases spanning the gap. Germline CDR1 and CDR2: MDHEN and SYDVKM. The CDR3 loop is CASSSPRSSKANYGYTF. Written as DNA, the CDR3 is TGTGCCAGCAGTTCACCCCGGTCCTCTAAAGCTAACTATGGCTACACCTTC.

The chain recombines TRBV11-2 with TRBJ2-7; 10 bases line up with TRBD1. J lost 6 bases, V lost 5 bases, and 4 bases had no gene match. Germline V lookup: CDR1 SGHAT, CDR2 FQNNGV. The CDR3 extends over 13 amino acids. The CDR3 bases are TGTGCCAGCAGCACTCGGACAGGGGGCGAGCAGTACGTC. Encoded protein: CASSTRTGGEQYV.

V and J are TRBV14 and TRBJ1-1; tentatively, D is TRBD1 (6 bases). CDR1 SGHDN and CDR2 FVKESK come from the germline V gene. The ends were cut back, 5 bases at V and 3 bases at J, with 13 bases in the middle. The CDR3 is 14 amino acids. CDR3 region: CASSWGGPDTEAFF. CDR3 nucleotide sequence: TGTGCCAGCAGCTGGGGGGGGCCGGACACTGAAGCTTTCTTT.

Notes on this clone: One end of the junction varies from germline; a read error may be responsible. The chain links TRBV5-1 to TRBJ1-1; the D gene is possibly TRBD1 (6 bases). CDR3 length: 15 residues. CDR1 and CDR2 from the germline V gene are SGHRS and YFSETQ. CDR3 region: CASSPETGMNTEAFF. The DNA of the CDR3 is TGTGCCAGCAGCCCTGAAACAGGGATGAACACTGAAGCTTTCTTT. Variable domain in full (rest from reference TRBV5-1 and TRBJ1-1): KAGVTQTPRYLIKTRGQQVTLSCSPISGHRSVSWYQQTPGQGLQFLFEYFSETQRNKGNFPGRFSGRQFSNSRSEMNVSTLELGDSALYLCASSPETGMNTEAFFGQGTRLTVV.

V usage is TRBV7-9 and J usage is TRBJ2-3, with 12 bases identical to TRBD2. V trimming: 1 base; J trimming: 4 bases; junction bases outside the gene matches: 3. CDR3 length: 16 amino acids. The germline CDR1 and CDR2 sequences are SEHNR and FQNEAQ (reference sequence). For the CDR3, the DNA is TGTGCCAGCAGCTTAGGACTAGCGGGAGAATCAGATACGCAGTATTTT. Translated: CASSLGLAGESDTQYF.

The chain carries TRBV18 and TRBJ2-3; D not resolved. V shed 3 bases and J shed 6 bases, with 7 bases lying between them. This CDR3 is built from 12 residues. CDR1 and CDR2 from the germline V gene are KGHSH and LQKENI. The CDR3, as DNA: TGTGCCAGCTCACCGGGCGGCGATACGCAGTATTTT. It is translated as CASSPGGDTQYF. Looking up the rest from reference TRBV18 and TRBJ2-3 gives the full variable domain: NAGVMQNPRHLVRRRGQEARLRCSPMKGHSHVYWYRQLPEEGLKFMVYLQKENIIDESGMPKERFSAEFPKEGPSILRIQQVVRGDSAAYFCASSPGGDTQYFGPGTRLTVL.

This chain connects TRBV5-1 to TRBJ1-1, with D tentatively TRBD1 (5 bases). Germline V gene sequence: CDR1 SGHRS, CDR2 YFSETQ. Trimming took off 2 bases at V and 4 bases at J, with 12 bases between the two ends. This CDR3 has 14 amino acids. This CDR3 is CASSLTGRGTEAFF. DNA for the CDR3: TGCGCCAGCAGCTTAACGGGACGAGGCACTGAAGCTTTCTTT.

The rearrangement uses TRBV30 and TRBJ1-2, with D possibly matching TRBD1 (6 bases). The V and J ends lost 4 bases and 7 bases respectively, with 16 bases between them. Germline assignment: CDR1 GTSNPN and CDR2 SVGIG (reference sequence). The CDR3 is made up of 13 amino acids. This CDR3 reads CAWNNRGAFGYTF. In nucleotides, the CDR3 is TGTGCCTGGAATAATCGGGGGGCTTTTGGCTACACCTTC.